This T cell receptor beta chain was profiled in a study of blood T cell repertoires in COVID-19 (dated by TCRdb to between 2020 and 2021). Context from the whole study: Collaborator samples came from the United States, Italy and Spain and covered acute and convalescent phases of COVID-19. Where available, HLA class I and class II types were taken from metadata supplied by the sample provider and were not determined by assay-based typing. Samples were obtained from the ongoing ImmuneRACE study (first 160 participants) and from 1,254 subjects provided by 6 global collaborators. Deeply sampled blood TCRbeta repertoires from subjects exposed to, actively infected with, or recovered from COVID-19 were included in the dataset. A de-identified subject ID, COVID-19 status, age in years and sex were almost always included in the sample metadata. The prospective study material was composed of cDNA or gDNA derived from T cells, B-cell-depleted T cells, or PBMCs. The repertoires were made available in a free public database intended to serve as a resource for research on the immune response to SARS-CoV-2.

Each collaborating institution followed its own protocols to collect whole blood in K2EDTA tubes. For TCRbeta analysis, collaborators shipped samples in one of three forms: frozen whole blood, isolated PBMCs, or DNA extracted from either of those sample types. Beyond this particular receptor, the publication reports: Clinical and demographic metadata were provided uncurated, with the amount varying by source and participant.

V gives up 6 bases and J gives up 5 bases, and the segment between their germline ends measures 19 bases. The germline V gene (reference sequence) supplies CDR1 MNHEY and CDR2 SMNVEV. Taken from cysteine to phenylalanine, the CDR3 has 16 residues. Only the CDR3 DNA stays, 48 bases, in frame from base 1. TCRbeta CDR3 regions were amplified from genomic DNA by means of the immunoSEQ Assay, a bias-controlled multiplex PCR. Per the original workflow: Within the assay, amplification of reference gene primers was used to estimate how many nucleated cells each sample contained. To quantify the absolute abundance of each unique TCRbeta CDR3 rearrangement, sequence reads were collapsed and filtered. For each sample, productive Simpson clonality was calculated as the square root of Simpson's diversity index across productive rearrangements. The immuneACCESS repertoire file appears here via TCRdb, limited to in-frame rearrangements. These files lack a portion of the clones; in checked studies, under half of the deficit traces to unresolved V genes, and the cause of the others is not known. For V, J and clone size, that table is used; D and trimming come from the DNA. For this sample the table gives tens of thousands of clones, of which roughly nine tenths were detected only once. The top ten clones comprise roughly 9.1% of the sample.

Points on this clone: Its binding antigen is unknown. Base qualities were left out, and no much larger clone turns up one base away.

Here the chain combines TRBV27 and TRBJ1-4, with a weak D call of TRBD1 (5 bases match). The sequence was obtained from a man aged 60-69 years with acute or convalescent COVID-19. The sequenced sample consisted of peripheral blood. The DNA is TGTGCCAGCAGCCCACTTAGTGGGGCCGTCAATGAAAAACTGTTTTTT. This translates into CASSPLSGAVNEKLFF.